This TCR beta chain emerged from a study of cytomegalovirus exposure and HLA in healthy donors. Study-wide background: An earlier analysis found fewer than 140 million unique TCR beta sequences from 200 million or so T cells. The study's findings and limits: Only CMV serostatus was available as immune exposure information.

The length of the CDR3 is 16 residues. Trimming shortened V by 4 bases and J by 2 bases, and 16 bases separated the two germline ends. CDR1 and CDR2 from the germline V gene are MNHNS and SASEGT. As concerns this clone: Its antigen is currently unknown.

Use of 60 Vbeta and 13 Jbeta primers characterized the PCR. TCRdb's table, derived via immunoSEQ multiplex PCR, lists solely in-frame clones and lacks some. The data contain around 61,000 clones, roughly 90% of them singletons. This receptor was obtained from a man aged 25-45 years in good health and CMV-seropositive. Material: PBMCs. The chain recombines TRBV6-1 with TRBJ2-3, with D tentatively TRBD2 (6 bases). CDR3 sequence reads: CASSAGVFFLTDTQYF. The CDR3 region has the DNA TGTGCCAGCAGTGCGGGGGTCTTTTTTCTCACAGATACGCAGTATTTT.